What follows is one T cell receptor beta chain and its context. Its target is unknown. At the DNA level, this CDR3 is encoded by other sequences in the same sample as well. Isolated RNA was reverse transcribed in full, so expressed TCRB transcripts were sequenced. The data were produced by immunoSEQ multiplex PCR, yet TCRdb's version contains in-frame clones alone and is incomplete. Among some 150,000 clones, roughly 50% were seen once, and the ten largest hold around 0.45%. The data were obtained in a study of beta chain features in type 1 diabetes. CDR1 MNHNS and CDR2 SASEGT come from the germline V gene. V was cut by 6 bases and J by 1 base, with 10 bases left in between. The CDR3 loop spans 15 amino acids. Study-level results: Naive, central memory and regulatory TCRB repertoires appeared more similar among patients than healthy donors. At VDJ recombination sites, type 1 diabetes patients had fewer insertions and more deleted nucleotides.

Blood was drawn once from each donor into heparinised tubes. The draws averaged approximately 110 mL. Once sorted, every population was more than 95% pure. The chain recombines TRBV6-1 with TRBJ2-6, with a possible D match to TRBD1 (5 bases). Source material: Tregs from blood. This sequence was found in a man younger than 35 in good health. The CDR3 coding sequence is TGTGCCAGCAGCCTCAGGGTTTCTGGGGCCAACGTCCTGACTTTC. As protein: CASSLRVSGANVLTF.